The present TCR beta chain was sequenced within a study of blood T cell repertoires in COVID-19. Study context: Sites across the United States, Italy and Spain contributed samples from acute and convalescent COVID-19.

CDR1 is SNHLY, CDR2 FYNNEI, per germline. The V end lost 8 bases, the J end lost 6 bases, and 17 bases lay between the germline ends. The length of the CDR3 is 13 residues. In the original workflow: Reference gene primer amplification in the assay estimated nucleated cell counts. Sequencing was performed with immunoSEQ multiplex PCR; in TCRdb, only in-frame clones are kept and a portion is missing. That table is the source of V, J and clone size, and D and trimming were worked out from the DNA. The sample yields fewer than 130,000 clones, 70% to 80% seen once. The source of this sequence is a woman aged 55-69 years with acute or convalescent COVID-19. The sequenced sample was peripheral blood. The chain couples TRBV2 to TRBJ2-7; TRBD2 is a possible D gene (6 bases). In DNA form, the CDR3 reads TGTGCCAGCTCGCCGGCGCAGGGAGGCGAGCAGTACTTC. Its translation: CASSPAQGGEQYF.